Presented here are 19 T cell receptor beta chains from one specimen sequenced in a study of blood T cell repertoires in COVID-19 (TCRdb year 2020). Libraries were prepared through the immunoSEQ multiplex PCR assay. What TCRdb holds here is the immuneACCESS table cut down to in-frame rearrangements. Part of the clones is not present; checked against another copy, under half of the missing clones reflect an unresolved V gene, and the others are unexplained. The sample includes 400,000 or so clones, with 88% observed a single time. The ten biggest clones cover around 2.1% of the sample. The sequencing input was PBMCs or T cells enriched from blood (not recorded which). The source is a woman aged 40 to 55 with acute COVID-19.

The chain couples TRBV7-9 to TRBJ1-2, with D perhaps TRBD1 (6 bases). Trimming took off 5 bases at V and 2 bases at J, with 21 bases between the two ends. The CDR3 contains 17 residues. CDR1 and CDR2 (germline): SEHNR, FQNEAQ (reference sequence). The CDR3 sequence is CASSPSDGSGHNYGYTF. In DNA, the CDR3 is TGTGCCAGCAGCCCATCTGACGGATCGGGACACAACTATGGCTACACCTTC.

This rearrangement joins TRBV10-2 to TRBJ1-2, with D possibly being TRBD1 (5 bases). The CDR3 covers 14 residues. Germline V gene data show CDR1 as WSHSY and CDR2 as SAAADI. V was shortened by 2 bases and J by 6 bases, with 13 bases between the two germline ends. CDR3 in DNA: TGCGCCAGCAGTGAGGGGGGGACCGTCGATGGCTACACCTTC. This gives the protein CASSEGGTVDGYTF.

The rearrangement links TRBV2 to TRBJ2-5, with 12 nucleotides matching TRBD2. Germline-derived CDR1 and CDR2 are SNHLY and FYNNEI. CDR3 size: 14 residues. V lost 4 bases and J lost 3; bases outside the gene matches: 0. The CDR3 DNA follows: TGTGCCAGCAGTGGGACTAGCGGGGAAGAGACCCAGTACTTC. Its protein product is CASSGTSGEETQYF. Based on the CDR3 plus reference TRBV2 and TRBJ2-5, the full variable domain is EPEVTQTPSHQVTQMGQEVILRCVPISNHLYFYWYRQILGQKVEFLVSFYNNEISEKSEIFDDQFSVERPDGSNFTLKIRSTKLEDSAMYFCASSGTSGEETQYFGPGTRLLVL.

The V and J genes are TRBV7-9 and TRBJ2-4; D assignment may be TRBD1 or TRBD2 (5 bases each). Germline loops: CDR1 SEHNR, CDR2 FQNEAQ (reference sequence). The V and J ends lost 5 bases and 7 bases respectively, with 15 bases between them. The CDR3 loop spans 14 amino acids. The CDR3 DNA is TGTGCCAGCAGCGTAGACAGTCCGGGGAACATTCAGTACTTC. This translates into CASSVDSPGNIQYF.

This clone was recorded only once. The chain couples TRBV11-3 to TRBJ2-1; possible D gene TRBD1, 6 bases. The germline CDR1 and CDR2 sequences are SGHNT and YENEEA. V was shortened by 0 bases and J by 4 bases, with 13 bases between the two germline ends. This CDR3 has 16 amino acids. In DNA form, the CDR3 reads TGTGCCAGCAGCTTAGAGTTTCGTAGGGGGTACAATGAGCAGTTCTTC. Translated, it gives CASSLEFRRGYNEQFF.

A single count supports this clone. The DNA of the CDR3 is TGTGCCAGCAGCCCGAGAGGCGGGGCGGGGGGACCCTACGAGCAGTACTTC. It is translated as CASSPRGGAGGPYEQYF. The chain carries TRBV5-4 and TRBJ2-7; TRBD2 matches at 8 bases. The germline CDR1 and CDR2 sequences are SGHNT and YYREEE (reference sequence). The CDR3 has 17 residues. Losses at the gene ends were 4 bases for V and 2 bases for J; bases not matched to a gene: 14.

The chain combines TRBV30 with TRBJ1-5; D is ambiguous. The germline V gene encodes CDR1 GTSNPN and CDR2 SVGIG (reference sequence). CDR3 length equals 13 residues. Trimming cost V 2 bases and J 0 bases, with 5 bases left between them. In nucleotides, the CDR3 is TGTGCCTGGAGTATAGATAGCAATCAGCCCCAGCATTTT. Translation: CAWSIDSNQPQHF.

In DNA form, the CDR3 reads TGTGCCAGCAGCTTAGCGTCGGGGGGGCCCGCCGGGGAGCTGTTTTTT. Translated: CASSLASGGPAGELFF. The chain employs TRBV7-9 and TRBJ2-2; 8 nucleotides align to TRBD2. The CDR3 spans 16 residues. V was clipped by 0 bases and J by 6 bases; unmatched bases: 6. CDR1 SEHNR and CDR2 FQNEAQ come from the germline V gene (reference sequence).

The chain links TRBV5-4 to TRBJ2-7, with a possible D match to TRBD2 (5 bases). Deletions cut 0 bases from V and 3 bases from J, with 7 bases between. This CDR3 is 13 amino acids long. CDR1 is SGHNT and CDR2 is YYREEE in the germline V gene (reference sequence). CDR3 sequence: CASSLVGSYEQYF. The CDR3 nucleotides read TGTGCCAGCAGCTTGGTTGGGAGCTACGAGCAGTACTTC.

The chain uses TRBV5-1 and TRBJ1-5, with 7 bases fitting TRBD1. This CDR3 is built from 13 residues. The V gene's germline CDR1 is SGHRS and CDR2 YFSETQ. The V and J ends lost 4 bases and 5 bases, in that order; junction bases with no gene match: 3. CDR3 DNA sequence: TGCGCCAGCAGCCCCGACAGGGATCAGCCCCAGCATTTT. It specifies CASSPDRDQPQHF.

In this sample, this clone turned up a few times. This chain uses TRBV18 with TRBJ1-1, with 9 positions matching TRBD1. Germline assignment: CDR1 KGHSH and CDR2 LQKENI. V was clipped by 3 bases and J by 4 bases; unmatched bases: 6. This CDR3 has 15 amino acids. In nucleotides, the CDR3 is TGTGCCAGCTCACCCGGACAGGGGATCTCCACTGAAGCTTTCTTT. This gives the protein CASSPGQGISTEAFF.

This clone was seen a few times. J is TRBJ2-3 and V is TRBV5-1, with TRBD2 identical over 7 bases. The CDR3 runs to 15 residues. V was pared by 5 bases and J by 0 bases, with 6 bases of the junction left unmatched. CDR1 and CDR2 (germline): SGHRS, YFSETQ. The CDR3 region is CASRGLAESTDTQYF. CDR3 DNA: TGCGCCAGCAGGGGGCTAGCGGAGAGCACAGATACGCAGTATTTT. Combining the CDR3 with reference TRBV5-1 and TRBJ2-3 gives the whole variable domain KAGVTQTPRYLIKTRGQQVTLSCSPISGHRSVSWYQQTPGQGLQFLFEYFSETQRNKGNFPGRFSGRQFSNSRSEMNVSTLELGDSALYLCASRGLAESTDTQYFGPGTRLTVL.

The rearrangement uses TRBV10-3 and TRBJ1-1; 8 positions match TRBD1. The CDR3 covers 15 residues. CDR1 is ENHRY and CDR2 is SYGVKD in the germline V gene. The junction had 5 bases not matched to a gene; V was cut back by 4 bases and J by 1 base. The CDR3 reads CAISVRTGRNTEAFF. The CDR3, as DNA: TGTGCCATCAGTGTACGGACAGGGAGGAACACTGAAGCTTTCTTT.

V gene TRBV6-5 combines with J gene TRBJ2-2; D possibly corresponds to TRBD2 (6 bases). V was shortened by 6 bases and J by 11 bases, with 19 bases between the two germline ends. The CDR3 length is 14 residues. The germline CDR1 and CDR2 sequences are MNHEY and SVGAGI. As DNA, the CDR3 is TGTGCCAGCAGGACGCCGGGACTCCCCTCCGAGCTGTTTTTT. It yields the protein CASRTPGLPSELFF.

The V call is TRBV2, the J call TRBJ1-2; TRBD1 matches 9 bases. CDR3 length equals 13 residues. The germline gives CDR1 SNHLY, CDR2 FYNNEI. V shed 5 bases, J shed 7 bases, and the junction held 5 bases outside the gene matches. As DNA, the CDR3 is TGTGCCAGCAGTTTAGGGACAGGGTTTGGCTACACCTTC. It is translated as CASSLGTGFGYTF.

The chain has TRBV9 and TRBJ1-4; a weak D match, TRBD1 (5 bases). Germline values: CDR1 SGDLS, CDR2 YYNGEE. The ends were cut back, 2 bases at V and 8 bases at J, with 13 bases in the middle. The length of the CDR3 is 14 residues. The CDR3 DNA reads TGTGCCAGCAGCGTTGGACACGAAATCGAAAAACTGTTTTTT. As protein: CASSVGHEIEKLFF.

The chain is built from TRBV7-9 and TRBJ1-3; D unresolved. The CDR3 is 18 amino acids. V was shortened by 7 bases and J by 1 base, with 23 bases between the two germline ends. Germline CDR1 is SEHNR and CDR2 is FQNEAQ (reference sequence). CDR3 loop: CASNPGYISDLSGNTIYF. The CDR3 coding sequence is TGTGCCAGCAACCCCGGGTATATTTCCGATTTATCTGGAAACACCATATATTTT. Drawing the rest from reference TRBV7-9 and TRBJ1-3, the complete variable domain is DTGVSQNPRHKITKRGQNVTFRCDPISEHNRLYWYRQTLGQGPEFLTYFQNEAQLEKSRLLSDRFSAERPKGSFSTLEIQRTEQGDSAMYLCASNPGYISDLSGNTIYFGEGSWLTVV.

This chain joins TRBV5-1 and TRBJ1-1; perhaps TRBD1 as D (6 bases). Germline CDR1 is SGHRS and CDR2 is YFSETQ. The V and J ends lost 3 bases and 7 bases respectively, with 10 bases between them. There are 12 residues in the CDR3. The CDR3 region is CASSWQGFEAFF. Here the CDR3 DNA reads TGCGCCAGCAGCTGGCAGGGGTTTGAAGCTTTCTTT.

V is TRBV5-6 and J is TRBJ2-7, with 8 bases matching TRBD1. J lost 1 base, V lost 3 bases, and 9 bases had no gene match. Germline values: CDR1 SGHDT, CDR2 YYEEEE. This CDR3 contains 16 residues. The CDR3: CASSSLDRGGSYEQYF. The CDR3 nucleotides are TGTGCCAGCAGCTCCCTCGACAGGGGTGGGTCCTACGAGCAGTACTTC.